A selection of T cell receptor beta chains follows, all from one sample in a study of PD-L1 blockade in urothelial cancer. Sequencing used immunoSEQ multiplex PCR; TCRdb keeps in-frame clones, though not all of them. The sample has 50,000 or so clones, about 86% seen once. This specimen consisted of PBMCs, obtained around atezolizumab (anti-PD-L1) treatment. The receptor source for this set is a man aged 60 to 69 with urothelial cancer. Both conserved end residues are part of each CDR3. The order of the fields is clone size, V gene, D gene, J gene, CDR3 DNA, CDR3 protein. D genes are given only for firm matches. Clone size is shown for a subset of rows, as once, few, many or a class of expanded clone.

abundance: .
v_gene: TRBV7-2
d_gene: .
j_gene: TRBJ1-2
CDR3nt: TGTGCCAGCAGCCCACCCATGACAGGATCCGGCTACACCTTC
CDR3aa: CASSPPMTGSGYTF

abundance: .
v_gene: TRBV15
d_gene: .
j_gene: TRBJ1-1
CDR3nt: TGTGCCACCAGCACCAGGGGCGACACTGAAGCTTTCTTT
CDR3aa: CATSTRGDTEAFF

abundance: .
v_gene: TRBV4-1
d_gene: TRBD2
j_gene: TRBJ2-3
CDR3nt: TGCGCCAGCAGCCAAGTGTGGCGGGGGGGTGGCACAGATACGCAGTATTTT
CDR3aa: CASSQVWRGGGTDTQYF

abundance: .
v_gene: TRBV5-6
d_gene: TRBD1
j_gene: TRBJ2-3
CDR3nt: TGTGCCAGCAGCTTTGGACAGGGGGAAGATACGCAGTATTTT
CDR3aa: CASSFGQGEDTQYF

abundance: .
v_gene: TRBV7-7
d_gene: TRBD1
j_gene: TRBJ1-1
CDR3nt: TGTGCTAGCAGCCCCTGGACAGGGTTGAACACTGAAGCTTTCTTT
CDR3aa: CASSPWTGLNTEAFF

abundance: .
v_gene: TRBV28
d_gene: .
j_gene: TRBJ2-1
CDR3nt: TGTGCCAGCAGTCTGGGCAGGGGTCTGGACAATGAGCAGTTCTTC
CDR3aa: CASSLGRGLDNEQFF

abundance: .
v_gene: TRBV15
d_gene: .
j_gene: TRBJ1-3
CDR3nt: TGTGCCACCAGCAGAGGCGCTGGAAACACCATATATTTT
CDR3aa: CATSRGAGNTIYF

abundance: .
v_gene: TRBV7-8
d_gene: .
j_gene: TRBJ2-2
CDR3nt: TGTGCCAGCAGCTTGCAGTCCGCGAACACCGGGGAGCTGTTTTTT
CDR3aa: CASSLQSANTGELFF

abundance: .
v_gene: TRBV5-1
d_gene: .
j_gene: TRBJ2-1
CDR3nt: TGCGCCAGCAGCTTGGCCCCAGCGAACAATGAGCAGTTCTTC
CDR3aa: CASSLAPANNEQFF

abundance: once
v_gene: TRBV2
d_gene: .
j_gene: TRBJ1-5
CDR3nt: TGTGCCAGCACCGACATCTTCGGGGGTTTGGGCAATCAGCCCCAGCATTTT
CDR3aa: CASTDIFGGLGNQPQHF

abundance: .
v_gene: TRBV9
d_gene: TRBD2
j_gene: TRBJ2-3
CDR3nt: TGTGCCAGCAGCGTAGCCGCGGGGGGGTCCCGGACAGATACGCAGTATTTT
CDR3aa: CASSVAAGGSRTDTQYF

abundance: once
v_gene: TRBV6-5
d_gene: TRBD1
j_gene: TRBJ2-3
CDR3nt: TGTGCCAGCAGTTGGACAGGGGGCACAGATACGCAGTATTTT
CDR3aa: CASSWTGGTDTQYF

abundance: .
v_gene: TRBV6-1
d_gene: TRBD1
j_gene: TRBJ1-5
CDR3nt: TGTGCCAGCAGTGGGACAGGAGGCAATCAGCCCCAGCATTTT
CDR3aa: CASSGTGGNQPQHF

abundance: .
v_gene: TRBV30
d_gene: .
j_gene: TRBJ1-3
CDR3nt: TGTGCCTGGAGTGTTGGAGAACCTGGAAACACCATATATTTT
CDR3aa: CAWSVGEPGNTIYF

abundance: once
v_gene: TRBV12-5
d_gene: .
j_gene: TRBJ1-1
CDR3nt: TGTGCTAGTGGTTTGACAGGGCGTCACACTGAAGCTTTCTTT
CDR3aa: CASGLTGRHTEAFF

abundance: .
v_gene: TRBV28
d_gene: TRBD2
j_gene: TRBJ2-3
CDR3nt: TGTGCCAGCAGCCGGCCCATCGGGACTAGCGGATACACAGATACGCAGTATTTT
CDR3aa: CASSRPIGTSGYTDTQYF

abundance: .
v_gene: TRBV30
d_gene: .
j_gene: TRBJ1-2
CDR3nt: TGTGCCTGGAGTGCCCAGTCCCAATACTATGGCTACACCTTC
CDR3aa: CAWSAQSQYYGYTF

abundance: .
v_gene: TRBV7-6
d_gene: .
j_gene: TRBJ1-1
CDR3nt: TGTGCCAGCAGCCAACAAACCTGGGGGCATAATACTGAAGCTTTCTTT
CDR3aa: CASSQQTWGHNTEAFF

abundance: .
v_gene: TRBV2
d_gene: .
j_gene: TRBJ1-1
CDR3nt: TGTGCCAGCAGGGGGGGGCCGGGCTTGGACACTGAAGCTTTCTTT
CDR3aa: CASRGGPGLDTEAFF

abundance: .
v_gene: TRBV28
d_gene: TRBD2
j_gene: TRBJ2-1
CDR3nt: TGTGCCAGCAGTGTAACAGGACTAGCGGGGGGGCCGAGGGTTGTGGGTGAGCAGTTCTTC
CDR3aa: CASSVTGLAGGPRVVGEQFF

abundance: .
v_gene: TRBV7-2
d_gene: TRBD2
j_gene: TRBJ2-3
CDR3nt: TGTGCCAGCAGCACCGGGGGGGCTGAGACAGATACGCAGTATTTT
CDR3aa: CASSTGGAETDTQYF

abundance: .
v_gene: TRBV11-1
d_gene: .
j_gene: TRBJ2-7
CDR3nt: TGTGCCAGCAGCCCTATACAGGGATCGACCTACGAGCAGTACTTC
CDR3aa: CASSPIQGSTYEQYF

abundance: once
v_gene: TRBV7-8
d_gene: TRBD1
j_gene: TRBJ1-1
CDR3nt: TGTGCCAGCAGCATCTTAAGAGTCCGGGACAGTCCCTTGGAAGCTTTCTTT
CDR3aa: CASSILRVRDSPLEAFF

abundance: once
v_gene: TRBV4-2
d_gene: TRBD2
j_gene: TRBJ2-1
CDR3nt: TGTGCCAGCAGCCAGGTGTCCGGGACTAGCGTGTACAATGAGCAGTTCTTC
CDR3aa: CASSQVSGTSVYNEQFF

abundance: .
v_gene: TRBV6-4
d_gene: .
j_gene: TRBJ2-1
CDR3nt: TGTGCCAGCAGTGACTCGAGTAGCGGCCCTGGGAATGAGCAGTTCTTC
CDR3aa: CASSDSSSGPGNEQFF

abundance: .
v_gene: TRBV4-2
d_gene: .
j_gene: TRBJ1-1
CDR3nt: TGTGCCAGCAACCCAAGGGGGGGCCGAACTGAAGCTTTCTTT
CDR3aa: CASNPRGGRTEAFF

abundance: once
v_gene: TRBV10-3
d_gene: .
j_gene: TRBJ1-2
CDR3nt: TGTGCCATGGGAGGACTGAACTATGGCTACACCTTC
CDR3aa: CAMGGLNYGYTF

abundance: .
v_gene: TRBV11-2
d_gene: .
j_gene: TRBJ1-2
CDR3nt: TGTGCCAGCAGCTTGTCGGGGGAGGCTGGCTACACCTTC
CDR3aa: CASSLSGEAGYTF

abundance: .
v_gene: TRBV18
d_gene: TRBD1
j_gene: TRBJ1-1
CDR3nt: TGTGCCAGCTCACCAGATATAGGGACAGGGAACACTGAAGCTTTCTTT
CDR3aa: CASSPDIGTGNTEAFF

abundance: .
v_gene: TRBV11-3
d_gene: .
j_gene: TRBJ2-7
CDR3nt: TGTGCCAGCAGCTTAGTCGGGGGGCCCTACGAGCAGTACTTC
CDR3aa: CASSLVGGPYEQYF

abundance: .
v_gene: TRBV27
d_gene: .
j_gene: TRBJ1-3
CDR3nt: TGTGCCAGCAGTTTACTCGCAGGCTCTGGAAACACCATATATTTT
CDR3aa: CASSLLAGSGNTIYF

abundance: .
v_gene: TRBV6-5
d_gene: .
j_gene: TRBJ2-7
CDR3nt: TGTGCCAGCAGTTACTCGTCGGTAACCTACGAGCAGTACTTC
CDR3aa: CASSYSSVTYEQYF

abundance: .
v_gene: TRBV30
d_gene: .
j_gene: TRBJ2-5
CDR3nt: TGTGCCTGGAGTGTACAGTCGGGGTATGAGACCCAGTACTTC
CDR3aa: CAWSVQSGYETQYF

abundance: .
v_gene: TRBV28
d_gene: TRBD1
j_gene: TRBJ1-5
CDR3nt: TGTGCCAGCAGTTTATGGGACAGGAGCAATCAGCCCCAGCATTTT
CDR3aa: CASSLWDRSNQPQHF

abundance: .
v_gene: TRBV19
d_gene: .
j_gene: TRBJ2-7
CDR3nt: TGTGCCAGTAGTATAGCCGGGGACACAACCTACGAGCAGTACTTC
CDR3aa: CASSIAGDTTYEQYF

abundance: .
v_gene: TRBV27
d_gene: .
j_gene: TRBJ2-2
CDR3nt: TGTGCCAGCAGTTTATTCGGCGGCCAGCTCCGGGAGCTGTTTTTT
CDR3aa: CASSLFGGQLRELFF

abundance: .
v_gene: TRBV9
d_gene: TRBD1
j_gene: TRBJ2-5
CDR3nt: TGTGCCAGCAGCGTGGGGTTCGCGGACAGGGTTAAGACCCAGTACTTC
CDR3aa: CASSVGFADRVKTQYF

abundance: .
v_gene: TRBV27
d_gene: .
j_gene: TRBJ2-3
CDR3nt: TGTGCCAGCAGTTTATTTATTGGCACAGATACGCAGTATTTT
CDR3aa: CASSLFIGTDTQYF

abundance: .
v_gene: TRBV5-1
d_gene: TRBD1
j_gene: TRBJ1-2
CDR3nt: TGCGCCAGCAGCTTCGCCCAGGGGGATGGTGGCTACACCTTC
CDR3aa: CASSFAQGDGGYTF

abundance: .
v_gene: TRBV5-4
d_gene: TRBD2
j_gene: TRBJ2-2
CDR3nt: TGTGCCAGCAGCTGGGGACTAGGAGACACCGGGGAGCTGTTTTTT
CDR3aa: CASSWGLGDTGELFF

abundance: .
v_gene: TRBV5-4
d_gene: TRBD2
j_gene: TRBJ2-5
CDR3nt: TGTGCCAGCAGCCGAAGCGGGGGGGCCGAAGAGACCCAGTACTTC
CDR3aa: CASSRSGGAEETQYF

abundance: .
v_gene: TRBV9
d_gene: TRBD2
j_gene: TRBJ2-3
CDR3nt: TGTGCCAGCAGCCCGAGACTAGCGGGCTTCGGGGCAGATACGCAGTATTTT
CDR3aa: CASSPRLAGFGADTQYF

abundance: .
v_gene: TRBV6-4
d_gene: TRBD2
j_gene: TRBJ2-2
CDR3nt: TGTGCCAGCAGTGAACCACTAGCGGGGGAGATGAACACCGGGGAGCTGTTTTTT
CDR3aa: CASSEPLAGEMNTGELFF

abundance: .
v_gene: TRBV18
d_gene: .
j_gene: TRBJ1-5
CDR3nt: TGTGCCAGCTCACCGGGAGACTATCAGCCCCAGCATTTT
CDR3aa: CASSPGDYQPQHF

abundance: .
v_gene: TRBV30
d_gene: .
j_gene: TRBJ1-1
CDR3nt: TGTGCCTGGAGTGTAACTTGGGGAGGAGCTTTCTTT
CDR3aa: CAWSVTWGGAFF

abundance: once
v_gene: TRBV18
d_gene: .
j_gene: TRBJ1-1
CDR3nt: TGTGCCAGCCCAGGGGCAGGAAACGCATTGAACACTGAAGCTTTCTTT
CDR3aa: CASPGAGNALNTEAFF

abundance: .
v_gene: TRBV7-8
d_gene: .
j_gene: TRBJ1-1
CDR3nt: TGTGCCAGCAGTCAGAACAGGGATTGGGACACTGAAGCTTTCTTT
CDR3aa: CASSQNRDWDTEAFF

abundance: .
v_gene: TRBV9
d_gene: .
j_gene: TRBJ1-1
CDR3nt: TGTGCCAGCAGCCCATCCCCTGGAGGGCTCACTGAAGCTTTCTTT
CDR3aa: CASSPSPGGLTEAFF

abundance: once
v_gene: TRBV11-2
d_gene: .
j_gene: TRBJ2-7
CDR3nt: TGTGCCAGCAGCTGGAGGCCCTACGAGCAGTACTTC
CDR3aa: CASSWRPYEQYF

abundance: .
v_gene: TRBV7-8
d_gene: TRBD1
j_gene: TRBJ1-6
CDR3nt: TGTGCCAGCAGATCAGGGGGCTCCTATAATTCACCCCTCCACTTT
CDR3aa: CASRSGGSYNSPLHF

abundance: .
v_gene: TRBV11-2
d_gene: .
j_gene: TRBJ1-2
CDR3nt: TGTGCCAGCAGCTTAGATCGGAGAAGTTATGGCTACACCTTC
CDR3aa: CASSLDRRSYGYTF

abundance: .
v_gene: TRBV7-2
d_gene: TRBD2
j_gene: TRBJ2-7
CDR3nt: TGTGCCAGCAGCTTAGTTGGTAGCGGGGGATCCTACGAGCAGTACTTC
CDR3aa: CASSLVGSGGSYEQYF